What follows describes a single T cell receptor beta chain. This sample is part of a study of control samples from healthy donors and cancer patients. Data came from immunoSEQ multiplex PCR; TCRdb stores just in-frame clones and leaves some out. The table shows more than 30,000 clones, with over 70% occurring only once. This CDR3 has 11 amino acids. The V and J ends lost 2 bases and 14 bases, in that order; junction bases with no gene match: 1. The germline gives CDR1 SGHNT, CDR2 YYREEE (reference sequence). The sequence derives from a woman aged 60-75 years with lung cancer. This chain links TRBV5-4 with TRBJ2-1; 10 bases are shared with TRBD2. The sample consisted of PBMCs. CDR3 DNA: TGTGCCAGCAGCTTAAGCGGGGGGGAGTTCTTC. Translating it yields CASSLSGGEFF.